This TCR beta chain comes out of a study of control samples from healthy donors and cancer patients. The count of this clone is one. The CDR3 has 14 amino acids. Germline lookup yields CDR1 LNHDA and CDR2 SQIVND (reference sequence). Trimming left V 4 bases short and J 2 bases short, with 8 bases between. Generated by immunoSEQ multiplex PCR, the TCRdb table keeps only in-frame clones and is missing some. This sample has 85,000 to 90,000 clones, with 85% to 90% found just once. Sequenced sample: PBMCs. The rearrangement joins TRBV19 to TRBJ2-2; maybe TRBD1 (6 bases). The TCR was taken from a woman aged 45-65 years with colorectal cancer. Here the CDR3 reads CASSTQGNTGELFF. The CDR3 region has the DNA TGTGCCAGTAGTACACAGGGAAACACCGGGGAGCTGTTTTTT.